The 29 T cell receptor beta chains below all came from one sample that was sequenced in a study of lymphopenia after photon versus proton radiotherapy (dated by TCRdb to about 2019). Preparation of the library involved the immunoSEQ multiplex PCR assay. The source is immuneACCESS, and TCRdb retained only in-frame sequences with V and J called. Part of the clones is not carried over; for the studies checked, unresolved V genes explain less than half of this, and the remainder is unexplained. This sample lists 150,000 to 200,000 clones; 75% to 90% were detected once. The ten largest clonotypes hold roughly 4.7% of the sample. Source: peripheral blood, taken from a patient treated with photon-based radiotherapy. The source of these receptors is a man aged 45-65 years with gastric cancer.

The rearrangement links TRBV19 to TRBJ2-6, with D perhaps matching TRBD1 or TRBD2 (6 bases each). The CDR3 length is 20 residues. Germline values: CDR1 LNHDA, CDR2 SQIVND (reference sequence). The V end lost 8 bases, the J end lost 0 bases, and 26 bases lay between the germline ends. CDR3 DNA: TGTGCCAGTCGAGTAGGGGGGACTTCCCTTTCCTTCTCTGGGGCCAACGTCCTGACTTTC. Its translation: CASRVGGTSLSFSGANVLTF.

This chain uses TRBV15 with TRBJ1-5; D unclear. Germline loops: CDR1 LNHNV, CDR2 YYDKDF (reference sequence). V dropped 5 bases and J dropped 5 bases, with 10 bases sitting between them. The CDR3 spans 13 residues. The CDR3 DNA reads as TGTGCCACCAGCCGGGGTATGGATCAGCCCCAGCATTTT. Its protein is CATSRGMDQPQHF.

The rearrangement uses TRBV19 and TRBJ1-2, with TRBD1 as a possible D gene (6 bases). Trimming removed 3 bases from V and 0 bases from J, with 11 bases in between. The CDR3 totals 15 residues. CDR1 and CDR2 from the germline V gene are LNHDA and SQIVND (reference sequence). For the CDR3, the DNA is TGTGCCAGTAGTATTACTTGGGACACTAACTATGGCTACACCTTC. Amino acid sequence: CASSITWDTNYGYTF.

The V gene is TRBV29-1, the J gene TRBJ2-4; the D gene could be TRBD1 or TRBD2 (5 bases each). Per germline, CDR1 SQVTM and CDR2 ANQGSEA. The V gene lost 7 bases and the J gene lost 7 bases, with 17 bases spanning the gap. The CDR3 consists of 13 residues. The CDR3 sequence: CSAGGGSENIQYF. CDR3 DNA sequence: TGCAGCGCTGGTGGGGGAAGTGAGAACATTCAGTACTTC.

The chain couples TRBV5-1 to TRBJ1-2; 9 bases match TRBD1. Germline trimming cut 2 bases from V and 3 bases from J; bases unmatched to any gene: 2. The CDR3 sequence is 14 residues long. From germline, CDR1 is SGHRS and CDR2 YFSETQ. The CDR3 spells CASSFTGGDYGYTF. The DNA of the CDR3 is TGCGCCAGCAGCTTTACAGGGGGCGACTATGGCTACACCTTC.

The chain is built from TRBV4-1 and TRBJ1-1, with TRBD1 as a possible D gene (5 bases). V was cut by 1 base and J by 4 bases, with 16 bases left in between. Germline V gives CDR1 MGHRA, CDR2 YSYEKL. The CDR3 is 16 residues long. The CDR3 DNA is TGCGCCAGCAGCCAAGTATCTGGGGGTATCAGCACTGAAGCTTTCTTT. The encoded protein is CASSQVSGGISTEAFF.

V gene TRBV6-6 combines with J gene TRBJ2-5; 9 bases are shared with TRBD1. This CDR3 comprises 13 residues. Germline V CDR1 and CDR2: MNHNY, SVGAGI (reference sequence). With V trimmed by 8 bases and J by 4 bases, 5 bases remained unmatched. CDR3 residues: CASRDRVTETQYF. The CDR3, as DNA: TGTGCCAGCCGGGACAGGGTGACAGAGACCCAGTACTTC.

The chain uses TRBV9 and TRBJ1-1, with D perhaps matching TRBD1 (6 bases). The germline V and J ends were trimmed by 4 bases and 1 base, with 14 bases remaining between them. This CDR3 comprises 15 residues. CDR1 is SGDLS, CDR2 YYNGEE, per germline. The CDR3 loop reads CASSKMGHPNTEAFF. DNA of the CDR3: TGTGCCAGCAGCAAGATGGGACATCCGAACACTGAAGCTTTCTTT.

V gene TRBV27 combines with J gene TRBJ2-7, with 11 bases aligning to TRBD2. Germline V gene lookup returns CDR1 MNHEY and CDR2 SMNVEV (reference sequence). J was trimmed by 3 bases and V by 3 bases; bases with no gene match: 1. This CDR3 spans 14 amino acids. The CDR3 DNA reads as TGTGCCAGCAGTTTGGGACTAGCGGACTACGAGCAGTACTTC. This sequence encodes CASSLGLADYEQYF.

J is TRBJ1-1 and V is TRBV5-1; D is uncertain. V shed 1 base and J shed 8 bases, with 12 bases lying between them. The CDR3 totals 13 residues. CDR1 is SGHRS, CDR2 YFSETQ, per germline. CDR3 in amino acids: CASSLNFQTEAFF. The DNA for the CDR3 is TGCGCCAGCAGCTTGAATTTCCAGACAGAAGCTTTCTTT.

The genes are TRBV28 and TRBJ1-1; 8 nucleotides match TRBD1. From germline, CDR1 is MDHEN and CDR2 SYDVKM. J gave up 3 bases and V 2 bases, and 2 bases lay outside the gene matches. The CDR3 loop spans 14 amino acids. CDR3 DNA sequence: TGTGCCAGCAGTTTACGGACAGGGTACACTGAAGCTTTCTTT. This sequence encodes CASSLRTGYTEAFF.

The J gene is TRBJ1-1, the V gene TRBV29-1; D remains ambiguous. The CDR3 has 12 residues. The germline V and J ends were trimmed by 6 bases and 4 bases, with 12 bases remaining between them. Germline V gene data show CDR1 as SQVTM and CDR2 as ANQGSEA. The CDR3 loop reads CSVAGRFTEAFF. CDR3 sequence (DNA): TGCAGCGTCGCCGGACGGTTCACTGAAGCTTTCTTT.

This chain links TRBV27 with TRBJ2-1; D remains unclear. Germline V gene data show CDR1 as MNHEY and CDR2 as SMNVEV (reference sequence). The CDR3 is 14 residues long. The V gene lost 6 bases and the J gene lost 5 bases, with 14 bases spanning the gap. The CDR3 sequence is CASSPGGLDNEQFF. The CDR3 DNA reads as TGTGCCAGCAGCCCGGGTGGCCTAGACAATGAGCAGTTCTTC.

The gene calls are TRBV29-1 and TRBJ2-1, with 16 nucleotides matching TRBD2. There are 17 residues in the CDR3. J gave up 0 bases and V 7 bases, and 6 bases lay outside the gene matches. The germline gives CDR1 SQVTM, CDR2 ANQGSEA. CDR3 nucleotides: TGCAGCGCCTCGGGACTAGCGGGAGGGAGCTCCTACAATGAGCAGTTCTTC. Amino acid sequence: CSASGLAGGSSYNEQFF.

The chain joins TRBV7-9 to TRBJ2-1; possibly TRBD1 for D (5 bases). CDR1 is SEHNR, CDR2 FQNEAQ, per germline (reference sequence). Trimming took 2 bases from V and 8 from J, leaving 22 bases between them. CDR3 length: 17 residues. CDR3 amino acids: CASSLSPLGQGVHEQFF. The CDR3 nucleotides are TGTGCCAGCAGCTTATCCCCCCTGGGGCAGGGTGTCCATGAGCAGTTCTTC.

This chain links TRBV13 with TRBJ2-1, with 7 positions matching TRBD1. CDR1 PRHDT and CDR2 FYEKMQ come from the germline V gene (reference sequence). The CDR3 length is 15 residues. Unmatched junction bases numbered 11, after V lost 4 bases and J lost 8 bases. The CDR3 DNA reads as TGTGCCAGCAGCTCGCCGACTACAGGGGATGATGAGCAGTTCTTC. This codes for CASSSPTTGDDEQFF.

This sequence joins TRBV5-6 and TRBJ1-5; weak D call: TRBD1 (5 bases). The CDR3 has 14 amino acids. Germline values: CDR1 SGHDT, CDR2 YYEEEE. V was cut by 0 bases and J by 10 bases, with 14 bases left in between. The CDR3 region is CASSLADSGSPQHF. CDR3 bases: TGTGCCAGCAGCTTGGCTGATTCAGGGAGTCCCCAGCATTTT.

The rearrangement links TRBV7-9 to TRBJ1-1, with 12 bases that match TRBD1. Germline V lookup: CDR1 SEHNR, CDR2 FQNEAQ (reference sequence). The CDR3 length is 14 residues. Trimming at V came to 5 bases and at J to 7 bases, leaving 5 bases not matched to a gene. In nucleotides, the CDR3 is TGTGCCAGCAGCCCGGGACAGGGGGCGGGTGAAGCTTTCTTT. This sequence encodes CASSPGQGAGEAFF.

This clone appeared once. The chain joins TRBV5-1 to TRBJ2-6; D possibly corresponds to TRBD1 (5 bases). There are 16 residues in the CDR3. CDR1 and CDR2 (germline): SGHRS, YFSETQ. The V gene lost 5 bases and the J gene lost 1 base, with 13 bases spanning the gap. CDR3 amino acids: CASSTGHASGANVLTF. The CDR3 bases are TGCGCCAGCAGTACAGGACACGCTTCTGGGGCCAACGTCCTGACTTTC.

This sequence joins TRBV18 and TRBJ2-1; no clear D gene. V was pared by 2 bases and J by 4 bases, with 9 bases between. CDR3 length equals 14 residues. Germline-derived CDR1 and CDR2 are KGHSH and LQKENI. DNA for the CDR3: TGTGCCAGCTCACCAGGCGGCAGGTACAATGAGCAGTTCTTC. It encodes CASSPGGRYNEQFF.

The chain employs TRBV7-2 and TRBJ1-5; the D gene is possibly TRBD1 (6 bases). Germline values: CDR1 SGHTA, CDR2 FQGNSA. This CDR3 region has 13 residues. Trimming took off 4 bases at V and 7 bases at J, with 11 bases between the two ends. The CDR3 DNA is TGTGCCAGCAGCTCAGAACAGGGACAGCCCCAGCATTTT. Amino acid sequence: CASSSEQGQPQHF.

In its sample, this clone was seen a few times. The gene calls are TRBV5-4 and TRBJ2-2; TRBD1 agrees at 7 bases. With V trimmed by 2 bases and J by 2 bases, 9 bases remained unmatched. Germline CDR1 and CDR2: SGHNT and YYREEE (reference sequence). The CDR3 has 17 amino acids. The CDR3: CASSFIGQARNTGELFF. Here the CDR3 DNA reads TGTGCCAGCAGCTTTATAGGACAGGCCCGAAACACCGGGGAGCTGTTTTTT. Based on the CDR3 plus reference TRBV5-4 and TRBJ2-2, the full variable domain is ETGVTQSPTHLIKTRGQQVTLRCSSQSGHNTVSWYQQALGQGPQFIFQYYREEENGRGNFPPRFSGLQFPNYSSELNVNALELDDSALYLCASSFIGQARNTGELFFGEGSRLTVL.

The chain recombines TRBV19 with TRBJ1-5; no reliable D call. Germline values: CDR1 LNHDA, CDR2 SQIVND (reference sequence). The V and J ends lost 5 bases and 0 bases respectively, with 11 bases between them. This CDR3 spans 15 amino acids. This chain's CDR3 is CASSDLAPSNQPQHF. CDR3 coding DNA: TGTGCCAGTAGTGATCTAGCTCCTAGCAATCAGCCCCAGCATTTT.

DNA of the CDR3: TGTGCCAGCAGCTTGTTGACAGGGGCGAGGTTTACTGAAGCTTTCTTT. It yields the protein CASSLLTGARFTEAFF. The J gene is TRBJ1-1, the V gene TRBV5-6, with 8 nucleotides matching TRBD1. This CDR3 comprises 16 residues. The germline CDR1 and CDR2 sequences are SGHDT and YYEEEE. Trimming removed 1 base from V and 5 bases from J; junction bases left unmatched: 10.

The chain combines TRBV5-6 with TRBJ2-3; 10 bases agree with TRBD1. Germline-derived CDR1 and CDR2 are SGHDT and YYEEEE. V lost 0 bases, J lost 8 bases, and 6 bases stayed unmatched. CDR3 length: 15 amino acids. The DNA of the CDR3 is TGTGCCAGCAGCTTGGGGGGACAGGGGAAGAGTACGCAGTATTTT. Its protein product is CASSLGGQGKSTQYF.

The chain carries TRBV19 and TRBJ2-1; D remains unclear. V dropped 3 bases and J dropped 4 bases, with 19 bases sitting between them. The CDR3 sequence is 17 residues long. Germline V gene data show CDR1 as LNHDA and CDR2 as SQIVND (reference sequence). The chain's CDR3 is CASSIHHQSVIYNEQFF. The CDR3 bases are TGTGCCAGTAGTATCCACCACCAGTCTGTAATTTACAATGAGCAGTTCTTC.

The CDR3 loop is CASSPRQGNYGYTF. In nucleotides, the CDR3 is TGTGCCAGCAGTCCCAGACAGGGGAACTATGGCTACACCTTC. This chain connects TRBV6-5 to TRBJ1-2, with 8 bases that match TRBD1. This CDR3 spans 14 amino acids. Germline CDR1 is MNHEY and CDR2 is SVGAGI. Trimming took 5 bases from V and 2 from J; bases not matched to a gene: 4.

The V gene is TRBV27, the J gene TRBJ2-1; tentative D call: TRBD1 (9 bases). The V end was cut by 8 bases, the J end by 5 bases, with 16 bases between. This CDR3 comprises 14 residues. CDR1 and CDR2 (germline): MNHEY, SMNVEV (reference sequence). CDR3 sequence: CASRGGQGNNEQFF. In DNA, the CDR3 is TGTGCCAGCCGGGGGGGACAGGGAAACAATGAGCAGTTCTTC.

The chain carries TRBV5-1 and TRBJ2-7, with 8 bases lining up with TRBD1. Germline CDR1 is SGHRS and CDR2 is YFSETQ. After removal of 0 bases from V and 2 bases from J, the junction contained 4 bases not matched to a gene. The CDR3 loop spans 15 amino acids. The CDR3 DNA is TGCGCCAGCAGCTTGGTCGAGACAGGGGCCTACGAGCAGTACTTC. Translating gives CASSLVETGAYEQYF.